The subject of this entry is one TCR beta chain. Germline assignment: CDR1 MRHNA and CDR2 SNTAGT. Trimming at V came to 7 bases and at J to 2 bases, leaving 8 bases not matched to a gene. The CDR3 sequence is 15 residues long. Individual cDNA molecules in this library carried unique molecular identifiers. Study processing details: With a range of about 23,224 to 750,000, the median per sample was roughly 95,000 TCRs. MiXCR, applied by TCRdb to the RACE reads, yields one record per CDR3 protein. What appears here as the V and J calls and clone size reflects TCRdb's work, not the paper's. The table has more than 75,000 distinct CDR3 sequences, about 9% seen once. This specimen comes from a study of human T cells and chemical hapten exposure. Time point specified: healthy volunteer bleed at 6 weeks. The authors' total RNA extraction used unfractionated whole blood.

The TCR comes from a male donor in good health. Some clones in this sample may be carry-over from other donors' samples. This chain connects TRBV6-4 to TRBJ2-3; 8 bases align to TRBD2. Sequencing used whole blood. CDR3 residues: CASTWRAGDTDTQYF. CDR3 nucleotide sequence: TGTGCCAGCACCTGGCGAGCGGGGGACACAGATACGCAGTATTTT.